Ten or more counts support the clone carrying this T cell receptor (beta chain). Per germline, CDR1 SQVTM and CDR2 ANQGSEA. CDR3 size: 13 residues. V lost 6 bases and J lost 2, with 13 bases in between. The entry originates in a study of T cells after yellow fever vaccination. Turning to the study itself: Low-cell-number fractions were prepared with SMART-Seq v4 Ultra Low Input. Study-wide findings and caveats: Secondary responses were weaker yet peaked faster, day 5 versus 15. Clonotypes appearing in both CD4 and CD8 compartments existed, and their share was small.

5'RACE template switching produced TCR cDNA carrying a universal primer site and UMIs. TCRdb fed the 5' RACE reads into MiXCR, producing one record per CDR3 protein. This table has 30,000 to 35,000 distinct CDR3 sequences, less than 8% appearing once. The TCR originated in a man younger than 35 who received the YFV17D yellow fever vaccine. The input for sequencing was PBMCs, either bulk or a sorted T-cell subset (CD4+, CD8+, memory, or dextramer-sorted; not recorded which), taken on the day of the first yellow fever vaccination. The chain carries TRBV29-1 and TRBJ1-2; possible D gene TRBD1, 5 bases. The CDR3 nucleotides read TGCAGCGTCCAGGGCCGCGCGAACTATGGCTACACCTTC. Encoded protein: CSVQGRANYGYTF. Full variable domain (remainder filled in from reference TRBV29-1 and TRBJ1-2): SAVISQKPSRDICQRGTSLTIQCQVDSQVTMMFWYRQQPGQSLTLIATANQGSEATYESGFVIDKFPISRPNLTFSTLTVSNMSPEDSSIYLCSVQGRANYGYTFGSGTRLTVV.